The 10 T cell receptor beta chains below come from one sample, sequenced in a study of CD8 T cells in Susac syndrome. Reverse transcription of about 0.5 to 1 ug RNA was carried out with random hexamers. TCRdb recomputed calls from the immunoSEQ multiplex PCR reads with MiXCR, one row per CDR3 protein. This table holds around 170,000 distinct CDR3 sequences, roughly 94% found once. Sequences were obtained from CD8+ T cells from PBMCs. The receptors here all came from a human donor with Susac syndrome.

The rearrangement joins TRBV28 to TRBJ2-3; 9 bases agree with TRBD1. V shed 5 bases and J 3 bases; nucleotides not matched to a gene: 9. The CDR3 sequence is 16 residues long. The germline gives CDR1 MDHEN, CDR2 SYDVKM. CDR3 sequence reads: CASSPRTGEVTDTQYF. CDR3 nucleotide sequence: TGTGCCAGCAGTCCTCGGACAGGGGAGGTTACAGATACGCAGTATTTT.

J is TRBJ2-1 and V is TRBV28; D tentatively reads TRBD1 or TRBD2 (5 bases each). The CDR3 has 14 residues. The V end lost 6 bases, the J end lost 3 bases, and 12 bases lay between the germline ends. CDR1 and CDR2 (germline): MDHEN, SYDVKM. CDR3 sequence reads: CASSLGTNYNEQFF. The CDR3, as DNA: TGTGCCAGCAGCCTAGGGACCAACTACAATGAGCAGTTCTTC.

The sample holds one count of this clonotype. The chain is built from TRBV4-1 and TRBJ2-1, with D perhaps assigned TRBD1 or TRBD2 (5 bases each). V lost 2 bases and J lost 0, with 11 bases in between. The CDR3 consists of 16 residues. Germline CDR1 and CDR2: MGHRA and YSYEKL. The DNA for the CDR3 is TGCGCCAGCAGCCAATGGGGGAGTAGCTCCTACAATGAGCAGTTCTTC. It specifies CASSQWGSSSYNEQFF.

This sequence joins TRBV20-1 and TRBJ1-2; a weak D match, TRBD1 (5 bases). CDR3 length: 14 amino acids. CDR1 is DFQATT, CDR2 SNEGSKA, per germline (reference sequence). Trimming removed 0 bases at V and 5 bases at J, with 13 bases between. The CDR3 loop reads CSARDPLTVYGYTF. In nucleotides, the CDR3 is TGCAGTGCTAGAGACCCATTGACAGTTTATGGCTACACCTTC.

This clonotype was seen more than once but under ten times. The rearrangement uses TRBV20-1 and TRBJ2-7, with 7 bases aligning to TRBD1. The germline CDR1 and CDR2 sequences are DFQATT and SNEGSKA (reference sequence). This CDR3 has 12 amino acids. V trimming: 5 bases; J trimming: 0 bases; junction bases outside the gene matches: 1. The CDR3: CSAGDSSYEQYF. CDR3 in DNA: TGCAGTGCTGGGGACAGCTCCTACGAGCAGTACTTC.

In its sample, this clonotype was seen once. V usage is TRBV4-1 and J usage is TRBJ2-5; possibly TRBD1 for D (6 bases). The germline CDR1 and CDR2 sequences are MGHRA and YSYEKL. V lost 0 bases, J lost 5 bases, and 13 bases lay in between. This CDR3 region has 15 residues. CDR3: CASSQEGPQGETQYF. The CDR3 DNA reads as TGCGCCAGCAGCCAAGAAGGGCCGCAGGGGGAGACCCAGTACTTC.

For the CDR3, the DNA is TGCAGTGCGCAAAGGGGGACAGGGGTAATCCAGCCCCAGCATTTT. Its protein product is CSAQRGTGVIQPQHF. This chain links TRBV20-1 with TRBJ1-5; 10 nucleotides match TRBD1. Unmatched junction bases numbered 12, after V lost 6 bases and J lost 7 bases. Germline V lookup: CDR1 DFQATT, CDR2 SNEGSKA (reference sequence). There are 15 residues in the CDR3.

This clonotype was detected once. The chain combines TRBV6-5 with TRBJ2-1; D is unclear. Trimming removed 6 bases at V and 8 bases at J, with 8 bases between. CDR3 length: 11 residues. The germline CDR1 and CDR2 sequences are MNHEY and SVGAGI. CDR3 amino acids: CASRDPDEQFF. The CDR3 coding sequence is TGTGCCAGCAGGGACCCCGATGAGCAGTTCTTC.

This chain joins TRBV12-3 or TRBV12-4 and TRBJ1-2; D is unclear. There are 10 residues in the CDR3. Trimming took 1 base from V and 8 from J, leaving 2 bases between them. This chain's CDR3 is CASSLDGYTF. CDR3 DNA: TGTGCCAGCAGTTTAGACGGCTACACCTTC.

The J gene is TRBJ1-6, the V gene TRBV30; 7 bases line up with TRBD1. Germline V gene lookup returns CDR1 GTSNPN and CDR2 SVGIG (reference sequence). This CDR3 has 14 amino acids. J was trimmed by 10 bases and V by 3 bases; bases with no gene match: 9. CDR3 DNA sequence: TGTGCCTGGAGACAGGGGAGTGTTGGGTCACCCCTCCACTTT. Translated: CAWRQGSVGSPLHF.